This T cell receptor beta chain was recovered during a study of CD8 T cells in Susac syndrome. Study results and limitations: The study conceded that its TCR sequencing and HLA analysis involved relatively few individuals.

Notes on this clonotype: Its antigen is as yet unknown.

Roughly 0.45 to 1 ug RNA was reverse transcribed with random hexamers. TCRdb passed the immunoSEQ multiplex PCR reads through MiXCR, listing each CDR3 protein once. There are over 95,000 distinct CDR3 sequences in the sample; around 90% occur only once, and 0.11% to 0.15% lies in the top ten. In blood CD8+ and CD4+ T cells, TCR beta underwent sequencing. The TEMRA cells underwent FACS enrichment, while the CD8+ and CD4+ T cells underwent negative isolation. The sample consisted of CD4+ T cells from PBMCs. The TCR was taken from a human donor in good health.

As DNA, the CDR3 is TGCAGTGCTAGAGAACAGCGGAACACTGAAGCTTTCTTT. This codes for CSAREQRNTEAFF. J is TRBJ1-1 and V is TRBV20-1; the D is unclear. In germline, CDR1 is DFQATT, CDR2 SNEGSKA (reference sequence). This CDR3 region has 13 residues. V was clipped by 0 bases and J by 1 base, with 6 bases between them.